This TCR beta chain originates from a study of blood T cells in healthy people across ages (dated by TCRdb to between 2014 and 2017). About the investigation overall: In model experiments, roughly one uniquely barcoded TCR beta cDNA molecule per two T cells was captured by template switching. To avoid experimental bias, donors of different ages were distributed randomly across sequencing lanes. Four age groups were formed from the donors: young (average approximately 16 years), middle-aged (roughly 38), aged (roughly 59) and long-lived (roughly 81). Using the same blood draw, the study looked at two additional independent replicas of 1 million unique cDNA reads for two donors, one aged 18 to 30 and the other aged 80 or older. The study measured age-related changes in TCR beta repertoire diversity using deep sequencing normalized with unique cDNA molecular identifiers. On the study overall, not on this receptor specifically: Since profiling was done on bulk unsorted PBMCs, naive and antigen-experienced compartments could not be conclusively compared. Estimates of total diversity based on one million sequenced T cells were considered lower bounds and underestimates. There was a strong correlation between observed TCR beta diversity and the percentage of naive T cells measured by flow cytometry. The CMV infection status of donors was not known, potentially confounding age-related changes in expanded clonotypes. As age increased, observed TCR beta diversity per million T cells dropped in a roughly linear way, and a significant reduction was already evident by age around 41. Compared with the aged group, the long-lived group had more naive CD4+ T cells, fewer expanded clones and increased TCR diversity, a pattern suggesting age selection.

Library construction relied on 5' RACE. The sample was run on an Illumina HiSeq 2500. A second about 7 to 11 cycle PCR used a sample-barcoded 5' primer and a J-beta primer mix. Each TCR beta cDNA molecule received a unique molecular identifier from a template-switch 5' adaptor carrying 12 random nucleotides. Each sample yielded at least 2.5 million CDR3-containing paired-end reads. First-strand cDNA was synthesized from all RNA with the Mint cDNA synthesis kit, primed by a TRBC-specific oligonucleotide. Following uracil-DNA glycosylase treatment, all cDNA underwent a first 18-cycle PCR with the universal primers M1SS and BC2_uni_R. Per the authors' processing: For normalization, 1 million high-quality reads were randomly selected from each sample, with every read carrying a distinct molecular identifier. Instead of being binned into consensus sequences, reads that shared molecular identifiers were thrown out. CDR3 identification, clonotype clustering and error correction used MiTCR with a Q25 quality threshold and the strictest error-elimination algorithm. Lower-bound total TCR beta diversity was estimated with a nonparametric unseen species model using Euler transformation. Clones were called with MiXCR by TCRdb after fastp trimmed the public reads at Q25, and only in-frame beta chains were retained. For every CDR3 protein sequence, its rows merge into one entry that carries the most common genes and DNA. It is TCRdb's table, rather than the study itself, that gives the V and J calls and clone size. The sample contains about 1.6 million distinct CDR3 sequences, 30% to 35% of them found a single time. The ten most abundant clones make up over 9% of the sample.

The CDR3 measures 15 amino acids from cysteine to phenylalanine. The only DNA kept is the CDR3, 45 bases in frame from the first base. For CDR1 and CDR2, the germline V gene lists MNHEY and SVGEGT. After removal of 7 bases from V and 7 bases from J, the junction retains 11 bases not matched to a gene. Donors were a few dozen systemically healthy Caucasian individuals from Russia aged roughly 6 to 90 years. Approximately 10 milliliters of peripheral blood were collected from each donor into EDTA-treated Vacutainer tubes. Ficoll-Paque density-gradient centrifugation was used to isolate PBMCs, with at least 7 million per sample. Total RNA was extracted from PBMCs with Trizol reagent, with at least 6 micrograms obtained per sample. Naive CD45RAhigh/CD27high T cell percentages were measured by flow cytometry on a PBMC aliquot from every donor. In regard to this clonotype: This clone's antigen is unknown. No quality values exist for individual bases; no much larger clone is one base distant.

Sequencing used blood. The rearrangement joined TRBV6-2 or TRBV6-3 to TRBJ2-1, with TRBD2 matching 9 junction bases. The sequence derives from a woman aged 25-40 years in good health. The DNA reads as follows: TGTGCCAGCAAAGCGGGAGGCCGGACCCAGAATGAGCAGTTCTTC. Its product reads: CASKAGGRTQNEQFF.